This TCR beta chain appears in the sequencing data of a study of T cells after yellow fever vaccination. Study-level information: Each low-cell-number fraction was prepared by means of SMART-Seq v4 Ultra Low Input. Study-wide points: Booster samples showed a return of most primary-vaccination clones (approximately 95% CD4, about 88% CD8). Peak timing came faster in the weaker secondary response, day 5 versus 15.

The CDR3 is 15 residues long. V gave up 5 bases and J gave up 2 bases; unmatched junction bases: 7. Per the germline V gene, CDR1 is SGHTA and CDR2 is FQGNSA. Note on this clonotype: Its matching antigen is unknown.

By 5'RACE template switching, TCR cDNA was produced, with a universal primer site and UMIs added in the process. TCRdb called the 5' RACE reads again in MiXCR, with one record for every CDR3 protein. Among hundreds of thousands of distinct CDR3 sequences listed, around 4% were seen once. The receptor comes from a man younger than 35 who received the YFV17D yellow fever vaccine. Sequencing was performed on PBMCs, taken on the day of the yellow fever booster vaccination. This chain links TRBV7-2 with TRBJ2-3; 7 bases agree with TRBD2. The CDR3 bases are TGTGCCAGCAGCCCAATTGGGGGGGACACAGATACGCAGTATTTT. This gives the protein CASSPIGGDTDTQYF.